The 8 T cell receptor beta chains presented below share a single source sample, sequenced in a study of blood T cell repertoires in COVID-19. Libraries were prepared by immunoSEQ multiplex PCR; TCRdb keeps only in-frame clonotypes and omits some of them. The sample has 350,000 to 450,000 clones, about 85% seen once; the top ten hold roughly 3.7%. Sequencing used peripheral blood. These receptors were collected from a young woman with acute or convalescent COVID-19.

The chain links TRBV28 to TRBJ2-6, with TRBD1 identical over 9 bases. Trimming cost V 6 bases and J 0 bases; bases outside gene matches: 6. The germline gives CDR1 MDHEN, CDR2 SYDVKM. This CDR3 has 17 amino acids. CDR3 sequence reads: CASSRTGALSGANVLTF. For the CDR3, the DNA is TGTGCCAGCAGCCGGACAGGGGCCCTCTCTGGGGCCAACGTCCTGACTTTC.

This chain uses TRBV14 with TRBJ1-1; 7 nucleotides match TRBD1. V shed 2 bases, J shed 5 bases, and the junction held 11 bases outside the gene matches. The CDR3 contains 16 residues. Germline V gene data show CDR1 as SGHDN and CDR2 as FVKESK. In DNA form, the CDR3 reads TGTGCCAGCAGCCAATGGGGCAGGGGGATATCAACTGAAGCTTTCTTT. Translated: CASSQWGRGISTEAFF.

V is TRBV13 and J is TRBJ2-7, with 11 bases lining up with TRBD1. Germline loops: CDR1 PRHDT, CDR2 FYEKMQ (reference sequence). The CDR3 has 15 amino acids. The V gene end was trimmed by 4 bases and the J gene end by 6 bases; junction bases not matched to a gene: 8. CDR3 DNA sequence: TGTGCCAGCAGCTCTAACGGACAGGGGGCGGGCGAGCAGTACTTC. This gives the protein CASSSNGQGAGEQYF.

The J gene is TRBJ2-7, the V gene TRBV7-9, with 13 bases identical to TRBD2. This CDR3 is built from 16 residues. Germline V gene lookup returns CDR1 SEHNR and CDR2 FQNEAQ (reference sequence). V gave up 4 bases and J gave up 4 bases; unmatched junction bases: 7. The CDR3 bases are TGTGCCAGCAGCTCGGCCGGACTAGCGGGAGATTACGAGCAGTACTTC. It translates to CASSSAGLAGDYEQYF. The whole variable domain, filled in from reference TRBV7-9 and TRBJ2-7, reads DTGVSQNPRHKITKRGQNVTFRCDPISEHNRLYWYRQTLGQGPEFLTYFQNEAQLEKSRLLSDRFSAERPKGSFSTLEIQRTEQGDSAMYLCASSSAGLAGDYEQYFGPGTRLTVT.

This clone was picked up a small number of times. The rearrangement links TRBV6-6 to TRBJ2-1; 13 bases map to TRBD2. Germline V gene sequence: CDR1 MNHNY, CDR2 SVGAGI (reference sequence). After removal of 5 bases from V and 4 bases from J, the junction contained 17 bases not matched to a gene. This CDR3 has 20 residues. The CDR3 loop reads CASSPSGTSGAGTQYNEQFF. The CDR3 nucleotides are TGTGCCAGCAGTCCATCCGGGACTAGCGGGGCCGGTACACAATACAATGAGCAGTTCTTC.

This clone was detected only once. The chain is built from TRBV2 and TRBJ2-7; the D gene is possibly TRBD1 (5 bases). This CDR3 is built from 14 residues. CDR1 SNHLY and CDR2 FYNNEI come from the germline V gene. Trimming removed 2 bases from V and 2 bases from J, with 10 bases in between. The CDR3: CASSETAGTYEQYF. The DNA for the CDR3 is TGTGCCAGCAGTGAAACCGCAGGGACCTACGAGCAGTACTTC. Full variable domain (remainder filled in from reference TRBV2 and TRBJ2-7): EPEVTQTPSHQVTQMGQEVILRCVPISNHLYFYWYRQILGQKVEFLVSFYNNEISEKSEIFDDQFSVERPDGSNFTLKIRSTKLEDSAMYFCASSETAGTYEQYFGPGTRLTVT.

J is TRBJ2-7 and V is TRBV6-6, with 8 nucleotides matching TRBD2. Per germline, CDR1 MNHNY and CDR2 SVGAGI (reference sequence). Unmatched junction bases numbered 8, after V lost 7 bases and J lost 0 bases. This CDR3 comprises 15 residues. The CDR3 here is CASKAGALPSYEQYF. In DNA, the CDR3 is TGTGCCAGCAAAGCGGGGGCCCTACCCTCCTACGAGCAGTACTTC.

The chain links TRBV28 to TRBJ1-1, with no clear D. This CDR3 has 14 residues. The V and J ends lost 2 bases and 1 base respectively, with 8 bases between them. Germline V gene lookup returns CDR1 MDHEN and CDR2 SYDVKM. In DNA, the CDR3 is TGTGCCAGCAGTTTACGCCGGGAGAACACTGAAGCTTTCTTT. This translates into CASSLRRENTEAFF.